Listed below are T cell receptor beta chains from one sample, sequenced in a study of cytomegalovirus exposure and HLA in healthy donors. Measured with immunoSEQ multiplex PCR; TCRdb has only the in-frame clones, and not every one. The sample has about 130,000 clones; 80% are singletons. The source material was PBMCs. These receptors all stem from a male donor in good health and CMV-seronegative. The CDR3 runs from the conserved cysteine through the conserved F or W. D genes are given only for firm matches. Only part of the rows carry a size: once, few, many, or a class if the clone is expanded.

>TRBJ2-1|TRBV6-4|.|.
TGTGCCAGCAGTGAGGGCACATACAATGAGCAGTTCTTC
CASSEGTYNEQFF
>TRBJ2-3|TRBV19|.|.
TGTGCCAGTAGTGTCCACAAGGGGGCAGATACGCAGTATTTT
CASSVHKGADTQYF
>TRBJ2-7|TRBV5-6|.|TRBD1
TGTGCCAGCAGCTTGGGACAGGGAATCTACGAGCAGTACTTC
CASSLGQGIYEQYF
>TRBJ1-2|TRBV6-5|.|.
TGTGCCAGCAGGATCACGCGAGGTTTCAACTATGGCTACACCTTC
CASRITRGFNYGYTF
>TRBJ2-1|TRBV19|.|TRBD1
TGTGCCAGTAGTCCAGCCGGGACAGGGGCAAATGAGCAGTTCTTC
CASSPAGTGANEQFF
>TRBJ1-2|TRBV28|few|.
TGTGCCAGCAGCCGCCTGGCAGGGGACTATGGCTACACCTTC
CASSRLAGDYGYTF
>TRBJ2-3|TRBV5-4|.|TRBD1
TGTGCCAGCAGCTTGGGGACAGGAGATACGCAGTATTTT
CASSLGTGDTQYF
>TRBJ2-2|TRBV7-2|.|.
TGTGCCAGCAGCTTAGCGGCTGGGGCCACCACCGGGGAGCTGTTTTTT
CASSLAAGATTGELFF
>TRBJ1-1|TRBV5-1|.|.
TGCGCCAGCAGCTTGAAGTCCGGGGGCACTGAAGCTTTCTTT
CASSLKSGGTEAFF
>TRBJ1-1|TRBV2|.|TRBD1
TGTGCCAGCGGCAGGGGGGCCACTGAAGCTTTCTTT
CASGRGATEAFF
>TRBJ2-7|TRBV19|.|TRBD1
TGTGCCAGTAGGTCGGGACAGGGGATGCCCTACGAGCAGTACTTC
CASRSGQGMPYEQYF
>TRBJ1-1|TRBV5-1|.|.
TGCGCCAGCAGCGCGGAGACTCCCACTGAAGCTTTCTTT
CASSAETPTEAFF
>TRBJ1-4|TRBV30|.|.
TGTGCCTGGAGCTTCGGTGCAACTAATGAAAAACTGTTTTTT
CAWSFGATNEKLFF
>TRBJ2-7|TRBV11-2|.|.
TGTGCCAGCAGCTTACGAGGGAACTCCTACGAGCAGTACTTC
CASSLRGNSYEQYF